This T cell receptor (beta chain) was captured by sequencing in a study of cytomegalovirus exposure and HLA in healthy donors. Study results and caveats: Indistinguishability led to the exclusion of some V segments, TRBV6-2 and TRBV6-3 included. TCR beta sequences numbering 16,951 were associated with HLA alleles at 0.05 false discovery rate in a later analysis. The likely origin of a cluster of highly shared sequence variants was a sequencing artifact.

The CDR3 consists of 15 residues. Germline loops: CDR1 MNHEY, CDR2 SVGAGI. Trimming removed 0 bases from V and 2 bases from J, with 10 bases in between. PCR primers comprised 60 Vbeta and 13 Jbeta primers. TCRdb's copy holds only in-frame clones and misses some; the assay was immunoSEQ multiplex PCR. This table holds 65,000 to 90,000 clones. As concerns this clone: Its matching antigen is unknown.

The sequence was collected from a man aged 40-55 years in good health and CMV-seronegative. The genes are TRBV6-5 and TRBJ1-2; TRBD1 might be the D (6 bases). Material for sequencing was PBMCs. The CDR3 sequence is CASSYSGRGNYGYTF. In DNA, the CDR3 is TGTGCCAGCAGTTACTCAGGCAGGGGCAACTATGGCTACACCTTC.